The following is a T cell receptor (beta chain) sequence with its context. Its antigen is unknown. Base qualities are not at hand, and no much larger clone is one base apart. This entry is derived from a study of blood T cell repertoires in COVID-19 (dated by TCRdb to 2018 to 2021). About the full investigation: Collaborator samples came from the United States, Italy and Spain and covered acute and convalescent phases of COVID-19. The material from the prospective study consisted of cDNA or gDNA derived from T cells, B-cell-depleted T cells, or PBMCs. Where HLA class I and class II types were available, the types were taken from metadata supplied by the sample provider, not from assay-based typing. A freely available public database, intended as a resource for researchers studying the immune response to SARS-CoV-2, is where the repertoires were released. Samples came from the ongoing ImmuneRACE study (first 160 participants) plus 1,254 subjects from 6 global collaborators. Subjects who had been exposed to COVID-19, were actively infected with it, or had recovered from it provided the deeply sampled blood TCRbeta repertoires that made up the dataset. Nearly every sample came with metadata listing a de-identified subject ID, COVID-19 status, age in years and sex.

The immunoSEQ Assay, a bias-controlled multiplex PCR, was used to amplify TCRbeta CDR3 regions from genomic DNA. The authors processed their data as follows. Nucleated cell counts per sample were estimated from amplification of reference gene primers within the assay. To quantify the absolute abundance of each unique TCRbeta CDR3 rearrangement, sequence reads were collapsed and filtered. For each sample, productive Simpson clonality was calculated by taking the square root of Simpson's diversity index across productive rearrangements. TCRdb took this table from immuneACCESS and kept in-frame rearrangements with V and J called. Such tables lack part of the clones; where checked against another copy, unresolved V genes explain under half of the gap, and the rest is unexplained. That table supplies the V and J calls and clone size; D and trimming were determined from the DNA. The sample records more than 90,000 clones, approximately 77% of which are singletons. The top ten hold around 9.4% of the sample.

General conclusions and limits of the study: How much clinical and demographic metadata was included differed by source and by participant, and the metadata was provided uncurated.

The collaborating institutions used their own protocols to collect whole blood in K2EDTA tubes. For TCRbeta analysis, collaborators shipped samples in one of three forms: frozen whole blood, isolated PBMCs, or DNA extracted from either of those sample types. V lost 5 bases and J lost 8 bases; the stretch between them is 15 bases long. The germline V gene yields SGHDN for CDR1 and FVKESK for CDR2. The CDR3 covers 13 residues, taking in both the cysteine and the phenylalanine. Only the CDR3 part of the read is kept: 39 bases, read in frame from the first base. This sequence was found in a woman aged 80 or older with acute or convalescent COVID-19. Sequencing was carried out using peripheral blood. Recombination joined TRBV14 with TRBJ1-2, with the D gene not confidently named. The nucleotide sequence reads as follows: TGTGCCAGCAGCGAAGCGAACGTGCGCGGCTACACCTTC. Translation gives CASSEANVRGYTF.